This TCR beta chain is drawn from a study of cytomegalovirus exposure and HLA in healthy donors. Healthy bone marrow donors supplied every sample. Study-wide results and caveats: Several of the most significant clusters appeared, in a later analysis, to be linked to common viral pathogens.

PCR used 60 Vbeta primers and 13 Jbeta primers. In the original processing: Unique TCR beta chains totaled some 80 million in a later count, with roughly 11 million of them shared. Assay used: immunoSEQ multiplex PCR; TCRdb lists only in-frame clones, some missing. D and trimming come from the DNA, and the V and J calls and clone size come from that table. The sample records approximately 79,000 clones, roughly 79% being singletons. Only one count was recorded for this clone. Its cognate antigen is unknown. The sequenced material came from PBMCs. This clonotype originated in a male donor in good health and CMV-seropositive.

CDR3 sequence (DNA): TGTGCCAGCAGCTTAGATCCCCCTAGCGGGACCTTGTACAATGAGCAGTTCTTC. Its translation: CASSLDPPSGTLYNEQFF. The genes are TRBV11-3 and TRBJ2-1; 9 bases match TRBD2. Germline-derived CDR1 and CDR2 are SGHNT and YENEEA. V trimming: 0 bases; J trimming: 4 bases; junction bases outside the gene matches: 10. CDR3 size: 18 residues.